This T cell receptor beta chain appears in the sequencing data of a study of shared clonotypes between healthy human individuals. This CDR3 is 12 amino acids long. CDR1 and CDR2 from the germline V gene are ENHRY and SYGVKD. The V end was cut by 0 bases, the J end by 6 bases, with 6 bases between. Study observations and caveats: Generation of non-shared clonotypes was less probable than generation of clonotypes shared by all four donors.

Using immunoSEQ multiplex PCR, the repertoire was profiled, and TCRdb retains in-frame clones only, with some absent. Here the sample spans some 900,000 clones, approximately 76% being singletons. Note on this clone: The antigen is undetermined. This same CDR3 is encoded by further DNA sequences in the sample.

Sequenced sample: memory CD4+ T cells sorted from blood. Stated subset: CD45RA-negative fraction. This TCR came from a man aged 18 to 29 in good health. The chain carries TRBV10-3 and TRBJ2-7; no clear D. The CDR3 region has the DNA TGTGCCATCAGTGAGTCGGGGTCCGAGCAGTACTTC. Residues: CAISESGSEQYF.